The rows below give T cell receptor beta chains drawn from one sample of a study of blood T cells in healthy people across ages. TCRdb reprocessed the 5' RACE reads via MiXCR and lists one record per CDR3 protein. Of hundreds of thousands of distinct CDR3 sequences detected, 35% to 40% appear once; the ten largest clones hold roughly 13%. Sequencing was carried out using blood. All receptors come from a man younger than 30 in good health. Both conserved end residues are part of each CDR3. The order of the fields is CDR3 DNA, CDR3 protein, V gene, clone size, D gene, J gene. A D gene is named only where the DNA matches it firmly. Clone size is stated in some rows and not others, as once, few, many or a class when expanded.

TGTGCCAGCAGCTTGGGGGACAGGGGCTACTACGAGCAGTACTTC CASSLGDRGYYEQYF TRBV5-5 few TRBD1 TRBJ2-7
TGTGCCATCACTGAGGGACGGGTGAACACTGAAGCTTTCTTT CAITEGRVNTEAFF TRBV10-3 NA NA TRBJ1-1
TGTGCCAGCAGCCCCACCCGGACTAGTCGTTTCACAGATACGCAGTATTTT CASSPTRTSRFTDTQYF TRBV2 many TRBD2 TRBJ2-3
TGTGCCAGCAGCTCCCGGACTAGCGGGGGGTTGGATGAGCAGTTCTTC CASSSRTSGGLDEQFF TRBV11-2 many TRBD2 TRBJ2-1
TGTGCCAGCAGCGTCCCGGGACGGCACAATGAGCAGTTCTTC CASSVPGRHNEQFF TRBV9 few NA TRBJ2-1
TGCAGTGCTAGGGGGGGACTAATGAACACTGAAGCTTTCTTT CSARGGLMNTEAFF TRBV20-1 NA NA TRBJ1-1
TGCAGTGGTAGGGAAGGGACTAGCAGGACAGATACGCAGTATTTT CSGREGTSRTDTQYF TRBV20-1 many TRBD2 TRBJ2-3
TGTGCCAGCAGTTACGACGGGGGGGCTGGCTACACCTTC CASSYDGGAGYTF TRBV6-5 few NA TRBJ1-2
TGTGCCAGTAGCCAACAGGGAGGGGTTGAAGCTTTCTTT CASSQQGGVEAFF TRBV19 once NA TRBJ1-1
TGTGCCAGCAGCTTAATGTTGGCAGATACGCAGTATTTT CASSLMLADTQYF TRBV7-3 few NA TRBJ2-3
TGCGCCAGCAGCCAAGATATTTTCGGGAGTGGTGAAAAACTGTTTTTT CASSQDIFGSGEKLFF TRBV4-3 NA NA TRBJ1-4
TGTGCCAGCAGCCAAGATTCGGCCGCGGGAGGGCCTGATACGCAGTATTTT CASSQDSAAGGPDTQYF TRBV4-2 NA TRBD2 TRBJ2-3
TGCGCCAGCAGCCCGAATGTGGCCTCAGGAGAGCAGTACTTC CASSPNVASGEQYF TRBV5-1 once NA TRBJ2-7
TGTGCCAGCCAGGGGGCTTCCCCTGAAGCTTTCTTT CASQGASPEAFF TRBV12-3/TRBV12-4 NA TRBD1 TRBJ1-1
TGCGCCAGCAGCCAAATAGCGGGGGGGTACAATGAGCAGTACTTC CASSQIAGGYNEQYF TRBV4-1 NA TRBD2 TRBJ2-7
TGCAGTGCTAGAGGGGACCCTACGAACACTGAAGCTTTCTTT CSARGDPTNTEAFF TRBV20-1 NA NA TRBJ1-1
TGTGCCAGCAGCTCGGGTAGCGGGACCTCTGGGGCCAACGTCCTGACTTTC CASSSGSGTSGANVLTF TRBV6-6 NA TRBD2 TRBJ2-6
TGTGCCAGCAGCCCCTTGAGCGGGGGGGCAAGGAATGAGCAGTACTTC CASSPLSGGARNEQYF TRBV5-6 NA TRBD2 TRBJ2-5
TGTGCCAGCAGTTTTGAGGCACATACGCAGTATTTT CASSFEAHTQYF TRBV12-3/TRBV12-4 NA NA TRBJ2-3
TGTGCCAGCAGTTGGACTACCAGCTCCTACAATGAGCAGTTCTTC CASSWTTSSYNEQFF TRBV6-6 many NA TRBJ2-1
TGCAGTGCCTTAATGACAGGGGGGAGGAAAGCGAACACTGAAGCTTTCTTT CSALMTGGRKANTEAFF TRBV20-1 NA TRBD1 TRBJ1-1
TGCGCCAGCAGCCAAGAGGGGGAAACCATTCAGTACTTC CASSQEGETIQYF TRBV4-3 NA NA TRBJ2-4
TGCAGACCGGGGAGGGGGAGCTCCTACAATGAGCAGTACTTC CRPGRGSSYNEQYF TRBV20-1 NA NA TRBJ2-7
TGTGCCAGCAGGGGAGGGTGGCTCGTCGAGCAGTACTTC CASRGGWLVEQYF TRBV12-3/TRBV12-4 NA TRBD2 TRBJ2-7
TGCAGCGTGAGGACAGCTCACTACGAGCAGTACTTC CSVRTAHYEQYF TRBV29-1 NA NA TRBJ2-7
TGCGCCAGCAGCTTGGAACCGGGGCAGCGCCATCAGCCCCAGCATTTT CASSLEPGQRHQPQHF TRBV5-1 few NA TRBJ1-5
TGTGCCAGCAGCGTAGGGGACTCCTTTCCTAAAAACATTCAGTACTTC CASSVGDSFPKNIQYF TRBV9 few NA TRBJ2-4
TGTGCCAGCAGTGCGGTCTGGGGGCCGACCTACGAGCAGTACTTC CASSAVWGPTYEQYF TRBV6-1 few NA TRBJ2-7
TGTGCCAGCAGTTTATCCCTACTCCTAGCGGGTAGAGGCAATGAGCAGTTCTTC CASSLSLLLAGRGNEQFF TRBV28 NA TRBD2 TRBJ2-1
TGTGCCAGCTCACCCGAGGACGCTAGCAATCAGCCCCAGCATTTT CASSPEDASNQPQHF TRBV18 NA NA TRBJ1-5
TGCAGTGCCCCTCGACTAGCGGGGGAGTTCAATGAGCAGTACTTC CSAPRLAGEFNEQYF TRBV20-1 once TRBD2 TRBJ2-4
TGCAGCGCCGAGGGGGCAGGGGATGCTGAAGCTTTCTTT CSAEGAGDAEAFF TRBV29-1 NA TRBD1 TRBJ1-1
TGCAGTGCTAGGGGGGACAGGCGGGACATTCAGTACTTC CSARGDRRDIQYF TRBV20-1 NA TRBD1 TRBJ2-4